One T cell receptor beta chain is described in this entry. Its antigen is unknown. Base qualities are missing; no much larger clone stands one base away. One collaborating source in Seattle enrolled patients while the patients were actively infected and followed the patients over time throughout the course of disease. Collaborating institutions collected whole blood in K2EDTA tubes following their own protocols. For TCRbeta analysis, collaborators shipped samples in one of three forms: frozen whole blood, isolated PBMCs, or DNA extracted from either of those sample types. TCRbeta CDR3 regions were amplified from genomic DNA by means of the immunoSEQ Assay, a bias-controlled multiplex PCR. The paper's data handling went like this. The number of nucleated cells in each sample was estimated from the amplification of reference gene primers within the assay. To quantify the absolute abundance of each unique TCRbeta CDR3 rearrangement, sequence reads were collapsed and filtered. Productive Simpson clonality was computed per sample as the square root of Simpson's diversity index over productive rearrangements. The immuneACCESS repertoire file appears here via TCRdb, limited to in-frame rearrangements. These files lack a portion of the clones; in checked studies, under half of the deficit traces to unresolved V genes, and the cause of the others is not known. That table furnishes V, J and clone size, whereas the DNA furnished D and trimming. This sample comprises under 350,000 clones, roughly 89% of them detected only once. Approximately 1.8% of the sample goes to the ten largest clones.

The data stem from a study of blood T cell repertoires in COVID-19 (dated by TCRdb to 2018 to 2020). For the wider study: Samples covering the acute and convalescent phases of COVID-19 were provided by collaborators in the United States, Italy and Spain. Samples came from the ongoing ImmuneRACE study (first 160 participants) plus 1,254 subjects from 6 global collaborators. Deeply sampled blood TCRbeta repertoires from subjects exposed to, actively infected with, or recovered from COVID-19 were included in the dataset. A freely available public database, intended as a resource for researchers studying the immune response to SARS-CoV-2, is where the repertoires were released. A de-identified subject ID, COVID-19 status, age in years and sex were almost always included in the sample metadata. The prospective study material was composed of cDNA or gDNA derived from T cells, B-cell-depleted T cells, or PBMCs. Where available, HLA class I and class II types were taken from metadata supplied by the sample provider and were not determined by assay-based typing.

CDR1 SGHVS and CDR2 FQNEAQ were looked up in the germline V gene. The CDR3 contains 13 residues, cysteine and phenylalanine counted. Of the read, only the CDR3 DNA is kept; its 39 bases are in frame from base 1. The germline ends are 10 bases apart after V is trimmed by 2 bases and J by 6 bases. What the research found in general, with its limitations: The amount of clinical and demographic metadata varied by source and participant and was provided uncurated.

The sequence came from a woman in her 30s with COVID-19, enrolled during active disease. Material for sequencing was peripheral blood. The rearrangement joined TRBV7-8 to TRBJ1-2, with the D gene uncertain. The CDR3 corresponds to CASSLTPVDGYTF. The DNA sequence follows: TGTGCCAGCAGCTTAACCCCGGTGGATGGCTACACCTTC.